A selection of T cell receptor beta chains follows, all from one sample in a study of blood T cell repertoires in COVID-19. Repertoires were generated with immunoSEQ multiplex PCR, while TCRdb's copy carries only in-frame clones and drops some. The data hold about 190,000 clones, with less than 80% observed a single time. Source material: peripheral blood. The receptors come from a man aged 50 to 60 who had recovered from COVID-19. Both conserved end residues are part of each CDR3. The order of the fields is J gene, V gene, D gene, clone size, CDR3 protein, CDR3 DNA. D genes are given only for firm matches. Rows may omit the clone size; those that give it use once, few, many or a size class.

J: TRBJ2-7
V: TRBV24-1
D: TRBD2
size: NA
CDR3: CATSDLGSSGDYEQYF
DNA: TGTGCCACCAGTGATTTAGGATCTAGCGGGGACTACGAGCAGTACTTC

J: TRBJ2-3
V: TRBV4-1
D: TRBD2
size: NA
CDR3: CASSHTRSLAGDTDTQYF
DNA: TGCGCCAGCAGCCACACCCGATCCTTAGCGGGAGATACAGATACGCAGTATTTT

J: TRBJ2-1
V: TRBV19
D: NA
size: NA
CDR3: CASSIDADLPGAKYNEQFF
DNA: TGTGCCAGTAGTATAGATGCGGATCTCCCGGGAGCGAAATACAATGAGCAGTTCTTC

J: TRBJ2-7
V: TRBV28
D: TRBD2
size: NA
CDR3: CASTEMRTSGSYEQYF
DNA: TGTGCCAGCACCGAGATGAGGACTAGCGGGAGTTACGAGCAGTACTTC

J: TRBJ2-7
V: TRBV27
D: TRBD2
size: NA
CDR3: CASSATNLGGSVNYEQYF
DNA: TGTGCCAGCAGTGCTACCAATCTCGGGGGGTCTGTAAACTACGAGCAGTACTTC

J: TRBJ2-3
V: TRBV19
D: TRBD2
size: once
CDR3: CASSGRLAGDGTDTQYF
DNA: TGTGCCAGTAGTGGCCGACTAGCGGGAGACGGCACAGATACGCAGTATTTT

J: TRBJ2-5
V: TRBV3-1/TRBV3-2
D: NA
size: once
CDR3: CASSLAYQETQYF
DNA: TGTGCCAGCAGCCTAGCGTATCAAGAGACCCAGTACTTC

J: TRBJ2-7
V: TRBV6-5
D: TRBD1
size: NA
CDR3: CASTRQGSYEQYF
DNA: TGTGCCAGCACTAGACAGGGGTCCTACGAGCAGTACTTC

J: TRBJ2-1
V: TRBV11-3
D: NA
size: NA
CDR3: CASSNPGTHNEQFF
DNA: TGTGCCAGCAGCAACCCCGGGACACACAATGAGCAGTTCTTC

J: TRBJ1-2
V: TRBV5-4
D: NA
size: NA
CDR3: CASSLAAGNGYTF
DNA: TGTGCCAGCAGCTTGGCTGCAGGGAATGGCTACACCTTC

J: TRBJ2-2
V: TRBV30
D: TRBD2
size: NA
CDR3: CAWSVVGGTGELFF
DNA: TGTGCCTGGAGTGTAGTCGGGGGGACCGGGGAGCTGTTTTTT

J: TRBJ1-2
V: TRBV5-1
D: TRBD1
size: NA
CDR3: CASSLESGGRSGYTF
DNA: TGCGCCAGCAGCTTGGAGTCAGGGGGCCGGTCTGGCTACACCTTC

J: TRBJ2-2
V: TRBV6-2/TRBV6-3
D: NA
size: NA
CDR3: CASSPYQGGFTGELFF
DNA: TGTGCCAGCAGCCCATATCAGGGAGGTTTCACCGGGGAGCTGTTTTTT